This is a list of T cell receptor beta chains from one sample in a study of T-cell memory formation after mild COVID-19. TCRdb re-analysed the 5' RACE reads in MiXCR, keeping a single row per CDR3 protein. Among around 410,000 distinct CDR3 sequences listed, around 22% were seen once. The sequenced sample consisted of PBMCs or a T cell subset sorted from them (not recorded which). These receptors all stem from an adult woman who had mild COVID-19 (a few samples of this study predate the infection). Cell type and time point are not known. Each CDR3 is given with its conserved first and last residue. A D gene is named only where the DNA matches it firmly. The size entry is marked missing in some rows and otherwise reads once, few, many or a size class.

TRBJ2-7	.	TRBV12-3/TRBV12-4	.	CASSLAGAGGYEQYF	TGTGCCAGCAGTTTGGCGGGGGCAGGCGGCTACGAGCAGTACTTC
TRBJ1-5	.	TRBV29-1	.	CSVGQGLNQPQHF	TGCAGCGTTGGCCAGGGTCTCAATCAGCCCCAGCATTTT
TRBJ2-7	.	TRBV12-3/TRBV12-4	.	CASSFPPAYEQYF	TGTGCCAGCAGTTTCCCACCAGCCTACGAGCAGTACTTC
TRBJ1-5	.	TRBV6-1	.	CASSGDTVLQPQHF	TGTGCCAGCAGTGGGGACACCGTCCTTCAGCCCCAGCATTTT
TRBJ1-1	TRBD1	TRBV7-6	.	CASSPRTGERDTEAFF	TGTGCCAGCAGCCCGCGGACAGGGGAAAGGGACACTGAAGCTTTCTTT
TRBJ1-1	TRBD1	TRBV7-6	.	CASSTPGQGNTEAFF	TGTGCCAGCAGCACGCCGGGACAGGGGAACACTGAAGCTTTCTTT
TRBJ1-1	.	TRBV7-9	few	CASSLRGGGLSEAFF	TGTGCCAGCAGCCTCCGCGGGGGGGGCCTGTCGGAAGCTTTCTTT
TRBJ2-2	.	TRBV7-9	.	CASSEKAGRGTGELFF	TGTGCCAGCAGCGAAAAGGCGGGACGAGGCACCGGGGAGCTGTTTTTT
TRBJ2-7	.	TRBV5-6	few	CASSRTISAEQYF	TGTGCCAGCTCACGGACGATTAGCGCGGAGCAGTACTTC
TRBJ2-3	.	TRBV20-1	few	CSARGSQADTQYF	TGCAGTGCTAGAGGCTCACAGGCGGATACGCAGTATTTT
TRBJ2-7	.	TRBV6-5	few	CASGDLGYEQYF	TGTGCCAGCGGGGACCTAGGCTACGAGCAGTACTTC
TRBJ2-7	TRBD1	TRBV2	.	CASSGDRGRYYEQYF	TGTGCCAGCAGTGGGGACAGGGGGCGGTACTACGAGCAGTACTTC